Below are 30 T cell receptor beta chains sequenced from a single sample in a study of blood T cells in healthy people across ages. A second about 7 to 12 cycle PCR used barcoded and J-beta primers. TCRdb used MiXCR to reprocess the 5' RACE reads, holding one entry per CDR3 protein. This sample has 550,000 to 800,000 distinct CDR3 sequences, with around 20% found just once. Sequencing input: blood. The receptors derive from a man in his 70s in good health.

The count of this clonotype is one. J is TRBJ2-1 and V is TRBV5-1, with TRBD1 matching 9 bases. V lost 3 bases, J lost 7 bases, and 5 bases stayed unmatched. The CDR3 totals 14 residues. The germline gives CDR1 SGHRS, CDR2 YFSETQ. CDR3 bases: TGCGCCAGCAGCTACCGGGACAGGGATAATGAGCAGTTCTTC. Translating it yields CASSYRDRDNEQFF.

The chain recombines TRBV7-6 with TRBJ2-2, with 7 bases fitting TRBD2. The J segment lost 5 bases and the V segment lost 8 bases, leaving 5 bases of the junction unmatched. Germline CDR1 and CDR2: SGHVS and FNYEAQ. This CDR3 spans 13 amino acids. This CDR3 is CASDPGGTGELFF. For the CDR3, the DNA is TGTGCCAGCGATCCGGGGGGAACCGGGGAGCTGTTTTTT.

There are a few counts of this clonotype. The rearrangement uses TRBV15 and TRBJ1-2; 8 positions agree with TRBD1. The CDR3 covers 14 residues. V was pared by 0 bases and J by 7 bases, with 4 bases of the junction left unmatched. CDR1 and CDR2 from the germline V gene are LNHNV and YYDKDF (reference sequence). This CDR3 reads CATSRDLTGGGYTF. CDR3 DNA sequence: TGTGCCACCAGCAGAGATCTTACAGGGGGTGGCTACACCTTC.

This clonotype was seen at least ten times. The chain uses TRBV29-1 and TRBJ1-4; D gene unclear. The germline V and J ends were trimmed by 8 bases and 3 bases, with 10 bases remaining between them. The CDR3 is made up of 12 amino acids. Germline CDR1 and CDR2: SQVTM and ANQGSEA. CDR3 DNA: TGCAGCTCTAAAAGCGCTAATGAAAAACTGTTTTTT. Translation: CSSKSANEKLFF.

This chain links TRBV20-1 with TRBJ1-2; D call uncertain. The CDR3 extends over 12 amino acids. V was pared by 2 bases and J by 2 bases, with 6 bases between. Germline loops: CDR1 DFQATT, CDR2 SNEGSKA (reference sequence). The CDR3 DNA reads as TGCAGTGCTAGAAGTGGGAACTATGGCTACACCTTC. Its translation: CSARSGNYGYTF.

This clonotype has more than one count but fewer than ten. V gene TRBV6-1 combines with J gene TRBJ2-5; 8 bases align to TRBD1. The CDR3 runs to 14 residues. Per the germline V gene, CDR1 is MNHNS and CDR2 is SASEGT. Trimming at V came to 6 bases and at J to 1 base, leaving 4 bases not matched to a gene. The chain's CDR3 is CASRTGEVQETQYF. In DNA form, the CDR3 reads TGTGCCAGCAGGACAGGGGAGGTCCAAGAGACCCAGTACTTC.

The table lists this clonotype with a few counts. CDR3 in amino acids: CASSLTTAGEKLFF. CDR3 DNA sequence: TGTGCCAGCAGTTTAACGACGGCGGGTGAAAAACTGTTTTTT. The chain has TRBV12-3 or TRBV12-4 and TRBJ1-4; D uncertain. V was shortened by 2 bases and J by 7 bases, with 11 bases between the two germline ends. The CDR3 runs 14 residues.

The V call is TRBV4-2, the J call TRBJ2-3, with 8 bases lining up with TRBD2. There are 15 residues in the CDR3. The germline V gene has CDR1 LGHNA and CDR2 YNFKEQ. J lost 2 bases, V lost 1 base, and 2 bases had no gene match. The CDR3 here is CASSQGREATDTQYF. CDR3 DNA: TGTGCCAGCAGCCAAGGGCGGGAGGCCACAGATACGCAGTATTTT.

The gene calls are TRBV5-1 and TRBJ2-4; D is possibly TRBD1 (5 bases). CDR1 is SGHRS and CDR2 is YFSETQ in the germline V gene. Trimming took 4 bases from V and 4 from J, leaving 12 bases between them. The CDR3 has 14 residues. CDR3 nucleotide sequence: TGCGCCAGCAGCCCGGACACCCTTAAAAACATTCAGTACTTC. Residues: CASSPDTLKNIQYF.

The rearrangement uses TRBV6-5 and TRBJ1-2; D uncertain. Germline assignment: CDR1 MNHEY and CDR2 SVGAGI. CDR3 length: 13 residues. The germline V and J ends were trimmed by 4 bases and 4 bases, with 10 bases remaining between them. This CDR3 is CASSSDRSYGYTF. Written as DNA, the CDR3 is TGTGCCAGCAGTTCCGATCGTAGCTATGGCTACACCTTC.

This clonotype was picked up many times. The chain couples TRBV27 to TRBJ1-4, with 9 bases identical to TRBD1. Germline V gene lookup returns CDR1 MNHEY and CDR2 SMNVEV (reference sequence). The ends lost 4 bases at V and 10 bases at J; junction bases unmatched: 7. The CDR3 contains 14 residues. The CDR3, as DNA: TGTGCCAGCAGTTCTCCGGGACAGGGTGGAAAACTGTTTTTT. As protein: CASSSPGQGGKLFF. Supplemented by reference TRBV27 and TRBJ1-4, the full variable domain reads EAQVTQNPRYLITVTGKKLTVTCSQNMNHEYMSWYRQDPGLGLRQIYYSMNVEVTDKGDVPEGYKVSRKEKRNFPLILESPSPNQTSLYFCASSSPGQGGKLFFGSGTQLSVL.

The chain employs TRBV29-1 and TRBJ2-3; D not certain. The CDR3 spans 13 residues. Germline V CDR1 and CDR2: SQVTM, ANQGSEA. V was shortened by 6 bases and J by 4 bases, with 14 bases between the two germline ends. This CDR3 reads CSVMTTPPDTQYF. CDR3 sequence (DNA): TGCAGCGTAATGACAACGCCCCCAGATACGCAGTATTTT.

The rearrangement links TRBV12-3 or TRBV12-4 to TRBJ1-2, with D hard to call. Between the trimmed V and J ends, which lost 10 bases and 3 bases, there was a span of 18 bases. There are 14 residues in the CDR3. CDR3 region: CAIRTYPSDYGYTF. CDR3 nucleotides: TGTGCCATCCGCACCTACCCGTCAGACTATGGCTACACCTTC.

J is TRBJ2-7 and V is TRBV12-3 or TRBV12-4; 8 nucleotides align to TRBD2. The CDR3 has 15 residues. With V trimmed by 7 bases and J by 4 bases, 12 bases remained unmatched. The CDR3 DNA is TGTGCCAGCAATGCGGGGGGCGGTCTTCAGTACGAGCAGTACTTC. Translated, it gives CASNAGGGLQYEQYF.

This clonotype was observed a few times. The CDR3 loop is CASSLGQGNTIYF. Written as DNA, the CDR3 is TGCGCCAGCAGCTTGGGACAGGGAAACACCATATATTTT. The rearrangement links TRBV5-1 to TRBJ1-3; a possible D gene is TRBD1 (5 bases). The germline gives CDR1 SGHRS, CDR2 YFSETQ. This CDR3 comprises 13 residues. V was shortened by 0 bases and J by 4 bases, with 5 bases between the two germline ends.

This CDR3 reads CAISSDRTDTQYF. CDR3 DNA sequence: TGTGCCATCAGTTCGGACCGCACAGATACGCAGTATTTT. The genes are TRBV10-3 and TRBJ2-3; no reliable D call. The V and J ends lost 5 bases and 1 base respectively, with 7 bases between them. This CDR3 has 13 residues. The V gene's germline CDR1 is ENHRY and CDR2 SYGVKD.

This clonotype was seen a few times. The rearrangement joins TRBV28 to TRBJ2-2; D call uncertain. The V end was cut by 3 bases, the J end by 5 bases, with 10 bases between. The CDR3 spans 14 residues. Looked up from germline, CDR1 is MDHEN and CDR2 is SYDVKM. The CDR3 sequence is CASSFQRKTGELFF. The CDR3 DNA reads as TGTGCCAGCAGTTTCCAGCGTAAGACCGGGGAGCTGTTTTTT.

The rearrangement links TRBV9 to TRBJ2-5; 7 nucleotides agree with TRBD2. Judging by the DNA end, TRBJ2-7 fits better; the J call may be wrong. Germline V CDR1 and CDR2: SGDLS, YYNGEE. This CDR3 is 15 amino acids long. As DNA, the CDR3 is TGTGCCAGCAGCTTAACAGCGGGAAACGCGTTCGAGCAGTACTTC. Translation: CASSLTAGNAFEQYF.

CDR3 sequence reads: CASSFLDWGSYNEQFF. The CDR3, as DNA: TGCGCCAGCAGCTTCCTGGACTGGGGTTCCTACAATGAGCAGTTCTTC. The rearrangement joins TRBV5-1 to TRBJ2-1; weak D call: TRBD2 (5 bases). Trimming removed 2 bases at V and 1 base at J, with 13 bases between. Per germline, CDR1 SGHRS and CDR2 YFSETQ. The CDR3 runs to 16 residues.

This clonotype occurred a few times. The V and J genes are TRBV6-2 or TRBV6-3 and TRBJ2-5, with D possibly TRBD1 on 6 matching bases. V was trimmed by 7 bases and J by 0 bases, leaving 9 bases between them. The CDR3 spans 13 residues. The germline V gene has CDR1 MNHEY and CDR2 SVGEGT. CDR3 sequence reads: CASIGDNQETQYF. The CDR3 DNA reads TGTGCCAGCATAGGGGACAACCAAGAGACCCAGTACTTC.

This chain links TRBV29-1 with TRBJ1-5; tentative D call: TRBD1 (5 bases). This CDR3 is 13 amino acids long. Germline V gene lookup returns CDR1 SQVTM and CDR2 ANQGSEA. The V end lost 3 bases, the J end lost 6 bases, and 12 bases lay between the germline ends. The CDR3 here is CSVEEGNSQPQHF. DNA of the CDR3: TGCAGCGTTGAGGAGGGGAATAGTCAGCCCCAGCATTTT. The full variable domain, with the rest looked up from reference TRBV29-1 and TRBJ1-5, is SAVISQKPSRDICQRGTSLTIQCQVDSQVTMMFWYRQQPGQSLTLIATANQGSEATYESGFVIDKFPISRPNLTFSTLTVSNMSPEDSSIYLCSVEEGNSQPQHFGDGTRLSIL.

The chain has TRBV10-3 and TRBJ1-3, with a weak D call TRBD1 (5 bases). The germline V gene has CDR1 ENHRY and CDR2 SYGVKD. The CDR3 consists of 15 residues. Trimming removed 3 bases at V and 3 bases at J, with 12 bases between. The CDR3 DNA reads TGTGCCATCAGTGACTCGGGGGGAGATGGAAACACCATATATTTT. Protein product: CAISDSGGDGNTIYF.

This clonotype was seen a few times. The V and J genes are TRBV19 and TRBJ2-5; TRBD2 agrees at 14 bases. The better agreement between TRBJ2-1 and the DNA end casts doubt on the J call. The CDR3 has 17 residues. CDR1 and CDR2 from the germline V gene are LNHDA and SQIVND (reference sequence). Here the CDR3 reads CASTEGLAGDHYNEQFF. The CDR3 nucleotides are TGTGCCAGTACGGAGGGACTAGCGGGAGACCACTACAATGAGCAGTTCTTC.

This clonotype turned up a few times. The V gene is TRBV7-9, the J gene TRBJ2-7; D is undetermined. The CDR3 sequence is 14 residues long. Trimming cost V 1 base and J 4 bases, with 11 bases left between them. Germline V gives CDR1 SEHNR, CDR2 FQNEAQ (reference sequence). The CDR3 coding sequence is TGTGCCAGCAGCTTAGGCCCTCCAAGTTACGAGCAGTACTTC. Translated, it gives CASSLGPPSYEQYF.

J is TRBJ2-7 and V is TRBV2, with 9 bases identical to TRBD2. The germline CDR1 and CDR2 sequences are SNHLY and FYNNEI. The CDR3 consists of 18 residues. V shed 7 bases and J 0 bases; nucleotides not matched to a gene: 16. The CDR3 DNA is TGTGCCAGCAAGGACTTATCTAGCGGGAAGCCCAACTCCTACGAGCAGTACTTC. This encodes CASKDLSSGKPNSYEQYF.

V is TRBV10-3 and J is TRBJ2-1; 11 bases map to TRBD2. V shed 3 bases and J 5 bases; nucleotides not matched to a gene: 15. The CDR3 length is 19 residues. Germline V gives CDR1 ENHRY, CDR2 SYGVKD. CDR3 sequence: CAISEQELTLAGAHNEQFF. The CDR3 DNA reads as TGTGCCATCAGTGAACAAGAATTAACACTAGCGGGAGCTCACAATGAGCAGTTCTTC.

This clonotype was detected only a few times. This chain joins TRBV5-1 and TRBJ2-2; D possibly corresponds to TRBD2 (5 bases). V lost 4 bases and J 3 bases, leaving 16 bases between the germline ends. CDR1 is SGHRS and CDR2 is YFSETQ in the germline V gene. The CDR3 totals 16 residues. The CDR3 sequence is CASSPPGIGDTGELFF. The CDR3 coding sequence is TGCGCCAGCAGCCCGCCCGGGATCGGCGACACCGGGGAGCTGTTTTTT.

This clonotype was seen many times. The V gene is TRBV10-3, the J gene TRBJ2-5; D remains unclear. The V and J ends lost 0 bases and 4 bases respectively, with 12 bases between them. The CDR3 loop spans 15 amino acids. CDR1 is ENHRY, CDR2 SYGVKD, per germline. The CDR3 sequence is CAISESGPNGETQYF. For the CDR3, the DNA is TGTGCCATCAGTGAGTCGGGCCCAAACGGAGAGACCCAGTACTTC.

This clonotype was counted between two and nine times. The J gene is TRBJ1-4, the V gene TRBV25-1; D call uncertain. V was shortened by 2 bases and J by 9 bases, with 4 bases between the two germline ends. Looked up from germline, CDR1 is MGHDK and CDR2 is SYGVNS. The CDR3 length is 11 residues. CDR3 DNA sequence: TGTGCCAGCAGTGAAGAACAAAAACTGTTTTTT. The encoded protein is CASSEEQKLFF.

The V call is TRBV5-1, the J call TRBJ2-1; 8 bases align to TRBD2. CDR3 length: 19 residues. Germline CDR1 reads SGHRS; CDR2 reads YFSETQ. J was trimmed by 7 bases and V by 4 bases; bases with no gene match: 22. CDR3 sequence reads: CASSKGSRGRGLGGNEQFF. The CDR3 nucleotides are TGCGCCAGCAGCAAAGGGTCGCGGGGTAGGGGACTAGGAGGTAATGAGCAGTTCTTC.